This T cell receptor beta chain was identified during a study of T-cell memory formation after mild COVID-19. Study-wide context: Largely, the TCR clusters proved donor specific.

Constant-segment primers were used for 5'RACE, and the resulting TCR alpha and TCR beta cDNA libraries carried sample barcodes and UMIs. Each CDR3 protein is one row after TCRdb ran MiXCR on the 5' RACE reads. The table shows about 400,000 distinct CDR3 sequences, with roughly a quarter occurring only once. The CDR3 spans 14 residues. With 0 bases removed from V and 4 bases from J, the gap between germline ends came to 10 bases. Looked up from germline, CDR1 is LGHNA and CDR2 is YNFKEQ. Sequencing was carried out using PBMCs or a T cell subset sorted from them (not recorded which). The sequence was obtained from an adult woman who had mild COVID-19 (a few samples of this study predate the infection). Cell type and time point are not known. The gene calls are TRBV4-2 and TRBJ2-7; D ambiguous. The CDR3 DNA follows: TGTGCCAGCAGCCAAGATGGGCAGACTTACGAGCAGTACTTC. Protein product: CASSQDGQTYEQYF.